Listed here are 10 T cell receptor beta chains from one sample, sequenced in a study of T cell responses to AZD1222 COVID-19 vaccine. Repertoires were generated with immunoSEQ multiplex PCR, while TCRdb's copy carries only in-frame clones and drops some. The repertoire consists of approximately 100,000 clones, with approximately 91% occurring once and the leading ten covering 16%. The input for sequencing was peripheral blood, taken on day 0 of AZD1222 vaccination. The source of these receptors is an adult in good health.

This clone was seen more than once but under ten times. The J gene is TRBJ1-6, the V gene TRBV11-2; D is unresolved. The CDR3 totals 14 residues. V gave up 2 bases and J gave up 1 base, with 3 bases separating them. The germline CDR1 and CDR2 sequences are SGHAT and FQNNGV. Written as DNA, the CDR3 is TGTGCCAGCAGCTTACGGTCCTATAATTCACCCCTCCACTTT. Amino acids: CASSLRSYNSPLHF. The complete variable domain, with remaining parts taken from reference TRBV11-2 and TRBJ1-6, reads EAGVAQSPRYKIIEKRQSVAFWCNPISGHATLYWYQQILGQGPKLLIQFQNNGVVDDSQLPKDRFSAERLKGVDSTLKIQPAKLEDSAVYLCASSLRSYNSPLHFGNGTRLTVT.

The CDR3 DNA is TGCAGTGCTAGTCACCCGGGTACAGCCAAAAACATTCAGTACTTC. Its protein is CSASHPGTAKNIQYF. The chain has TRBV20-1 and TRBJ2-4; D is undetermined. The length of the CDR3 is 15 residues. V dropped 3 bases and J dropped 0 bases, with 12 bases sitting between them. Germline V gene data show CDR1 as DFQATT and CDR2 as SNEGSKA (reference sequence).

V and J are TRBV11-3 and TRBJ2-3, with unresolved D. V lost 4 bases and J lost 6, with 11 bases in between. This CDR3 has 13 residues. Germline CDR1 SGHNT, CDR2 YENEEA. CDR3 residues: CASSSTGLDTQYF. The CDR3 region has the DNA TGTGCCAGCAGCTCGACGGGTCTCGATACGCAGTATTTT. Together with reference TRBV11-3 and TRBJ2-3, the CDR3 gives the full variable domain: EAGVVQSPRYKIIEKKQPVAFWCNPISGHNTLYWYLQNLGQGPELLIRYENEEAVDDSQLPKDRFSAERLKGVDSTLKIQPAELGDSAVYLCASSSTGLDTQYFGPGTRLTVL.

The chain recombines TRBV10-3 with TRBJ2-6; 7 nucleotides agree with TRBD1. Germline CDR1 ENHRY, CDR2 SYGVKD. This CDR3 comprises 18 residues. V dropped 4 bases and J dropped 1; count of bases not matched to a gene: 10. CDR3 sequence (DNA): TGTGCCATCAGTGCGTCGCCACAGGGGCTATCTGGGGCCAACGTCCTGACTTTC. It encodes CAISASPQGLSGANVLTF.

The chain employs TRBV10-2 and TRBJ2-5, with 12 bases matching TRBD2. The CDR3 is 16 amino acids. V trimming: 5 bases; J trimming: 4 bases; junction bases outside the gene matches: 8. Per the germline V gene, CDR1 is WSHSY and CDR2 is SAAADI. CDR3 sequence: CASSLGLAGWGETQYF. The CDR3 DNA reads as TGCGCCAGCAGTTTAGGACTAGCGGGATGGGGAGAGACCCAGTACTTC.

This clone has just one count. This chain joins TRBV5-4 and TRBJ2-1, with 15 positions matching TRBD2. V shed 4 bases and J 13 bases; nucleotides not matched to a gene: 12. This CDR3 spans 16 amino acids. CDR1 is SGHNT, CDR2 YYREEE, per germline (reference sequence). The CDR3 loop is CASSGVIGLAGGRQFF. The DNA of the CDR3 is TGTGCCAGCAGCGGTGTGATCGGACTAGCGGGAGGGCGACAGTTCTTC.

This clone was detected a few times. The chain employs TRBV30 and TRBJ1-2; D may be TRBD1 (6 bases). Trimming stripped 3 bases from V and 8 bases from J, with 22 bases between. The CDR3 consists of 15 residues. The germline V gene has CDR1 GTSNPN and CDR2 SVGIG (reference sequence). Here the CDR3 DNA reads TGTGCCTGGAGCCTCCACGCGGCGGGGGCGGGCGGCTACACCTTC. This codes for CAWSLHAAGAGGYTF.

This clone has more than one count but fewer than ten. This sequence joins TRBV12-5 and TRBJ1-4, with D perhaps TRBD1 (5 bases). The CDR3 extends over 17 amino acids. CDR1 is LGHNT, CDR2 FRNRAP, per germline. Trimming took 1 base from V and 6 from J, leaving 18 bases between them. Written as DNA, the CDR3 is TGTGCTAGTGGTTTGGGGCTTTTCGGGGGTTTGGATGAAAAACTGTTTTTT. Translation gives CASGLGLFGGLDEKLFF. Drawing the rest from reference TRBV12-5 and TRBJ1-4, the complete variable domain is DARVTQTPRHKVTEMGQEVTMRCQPILGHNTVFWYRQTMMQGLELLAYFRNRAPLDDSGMPKDRFSAEMPDATLATLKIQPSEPRDSAVYFCASGLGLFGGLDEKLFFGSGTQLSVL.

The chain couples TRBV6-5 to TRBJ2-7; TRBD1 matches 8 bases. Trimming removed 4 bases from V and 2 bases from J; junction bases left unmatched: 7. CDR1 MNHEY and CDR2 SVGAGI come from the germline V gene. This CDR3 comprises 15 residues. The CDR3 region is CASSFGTGSTYEQYF. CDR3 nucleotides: TGTGCCAGCAGTTTTGGGACAGGCTCTACCTACGAGCAGTACTTC.

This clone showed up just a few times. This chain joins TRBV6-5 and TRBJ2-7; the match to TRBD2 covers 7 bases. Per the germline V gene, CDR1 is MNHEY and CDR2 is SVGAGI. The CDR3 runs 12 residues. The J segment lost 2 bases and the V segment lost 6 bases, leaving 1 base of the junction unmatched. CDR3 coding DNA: TGTGCCAGCAGGGGGGGGGCCTACGAGCAGTACTTC. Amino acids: CASRGGAYEQYF.